This entry lists 2 T cell receptor beta chains sequenced from one sample in a study of T-cell reconstitution after alpha-beta-depleted transplantation in children. Unique molecular identifiers were used in preparing the TCRbeta library. MiXCR was run by TCRdb on the PCR reads, yielding one entry per CDR3 protein. The sample has roughly 500,000 distinct CDR3 sequences; less than 35% are singletons. The starting material was PBMCs from the stem cell graft donor, obtained from the stem cell graft. These receptors all come from a human donor who donated a stem cell graft to a child with aplastic anemia.

This clonotype was counted a few times. This chain joins TRBV19 and TRBJ2-1, with no clear D. The V gene lost 4 bases and the J gene lost 9 bases, with 13 bases spanning the gap. Germline assignment: CDR1 LNHDA and CDR2 SQIVND (reference sequence). The CDR3 is 13 residues long. The CDR3 sequence: CASSTFSRGEQFF. CDR3 nucleotides: TGTGCCAGTAGTACCTTCTCCAGAGGTGAGCAGTTCTTC.

This clonotype was counted only a few times. V usage is TRBV7-2 and J usage is TRBJ1-1, with D maybe TRBD1 (5 bases). V lost 1 base and J lost 5, with 17 bases in between. The CDR3 has 16 amino acids. Germline CDR1 SGHTA, CDR2 FQGNSA. The CDR3 region is CASSLGGAPGSTEAFF. CDR3 bases: TGTGCCAGCAGCTTAGGAGGGGCGCCCGGGTCGACTGAAGCTTTCTTT.